Below are 18 T cell receptor beta chains sequenced from a single sample in a study of blood T cell repertoires in COVID-19. Only in-frame clones appear in the TCRdb table, and some are missing; sequencing was by immunoSEQ multiplex PCR. The data contain 130,000 or so clones, about 80% of them singletons. Input material: peripheral blood. Source of these receptors: a woman aged 55-69 years with acute or convalescent COVID-19.

The chain employs TRBV27 and TRBJ1-5, with TRBD1 identical over 7 bases. This CDR3 is built from 15 residues. Germline V gene data show CDR1 as MNHEY and CDR2 as SMNVEV (reference sequence). V gave up 6 bases and J gave up 0 bases; unmatched junction bases: 5. The CDR3 reads CASREGTVSNQPQHF. The CDR3 DNA follows: TGTGCCAGCAGAGAGGGGACAGTTAGCAATCAGCCCCAGCATTTT.

The genes are TRBV5-1 and TRBJ1-4; 9 nucleotides match TRBD1. The CDR3 covers 17 residues. J gave up 3 bases and V 4 bases, and 10 bases lay outside the gene matches. Looked up from germline, CDR1 is SGHRS and CDR2 is YFSETQ. This CDR3 is CASSADTTGGSNEKLFF. Written as DNA, the CDR3 is TGCGCCAGCAGCGCCGACACTACAGGGGGCTCTAATGAAAAACTGTTTTTT.

This clone was detected a few times. The V gene is TRBV2, the J gene TRBJ1-2, with unresolved D. The germline V and J ends were trimmed by 2 bases and 4 bases, with 17 bases remaining between them. This CDR3 is built from 16 residues. In germline, CDR1 is SNHLY, CDR2 FYNNEI. The CDR3 here is CASSELSARVTYGYTF. Written as DNA, the CDR3 is TGTGCCAGCAGTGAACTAAGCGCACGGGTTACCTATGGCTACACCTTC.

This chain uses TRBV7-3 with TRBJ2-5, with D possibly TRBD1 on 6 matching bases. The CDR3 has 14 amino acids. V shed 5 bases and J shed 5 bases, with 15 bases lying between them. The germline V gene has CDR1 SGHTA and CDR2 FQGTGA. Written as DNA, the CDR3 is TGTGCCAGCAGCCCCGGGACACCATCTGAGACCCAGTACTTC. It yields the protein CASSPGTPSETQYF.

The chain combines TRBV5-5 with TRBJ1-5; weak D call: TRBD1 (5 bases). This CDR3 comprises 14 residues. The V gene's germline CDR1 is SGHKS and CDR2 YYEKEE (reference sequence). V shed 2 bases and J shed 5 bases, with 11 bases lying between them. Here the CDR3 DNA reads TGTGCCAGCAGCTTAGACAGAGGAGATCAGCCCCAGCATTTT. It translates to CASSLDRGDQPQHF.

This chain links TRBV29-1 with TRBJ1-1; TRBD1 agrees at 7 bases. Germline-derived CDR1 and CDR2 are SQVTM and ANQGSEA. The junction had 5 bases not matched to a gene; V was cut back by 5 bases and J by 2 bases. The CDR3 sequence is 13 residues long. The CDR3 coding sequence is TGCAGCGTTAGAGGGACAGCTAACACTGAAGCTTTCTTT. Translated, it gives CSVRGTANTEAFF.

This chain uses TRBV30 with TRBJ1-1; TRBD1 agrees at 8 bases. The length of the CDR3 is 14 residues. After removal of 3 bases from V and 6 bases from J, the junction contained 9 bases not matched to a gene. Germline assignment: CDR1 GTSNPN and CDR2 SVGIG (reference sequence). CDR3 bases: TGTGCCTGGAGCCAAGGACAGGGTGGCTCTGAAGCTTTCTTT. Its translation is CAWSQGQGGSEAFF.

The chain links TRBV18 to TRBJ2-5; tentatively, D is TRBD2 (5 bases). The V end lost 8 bases, the J end lost 2 bases, and 12 bases lay between the germline ends. Germline V gene sequence: CDR1 KGHSH, CDR2 LQKENI. This CDR3 has 13 amino acids. The CDR3 region is CASIRGRQETQYF. In DNA, the CDR3 is TGTGCCAGCATCCGGGGTAGACAAGAGACCCAGTACTTC.

V is TRBV12-3 or TRBV12-4 and J is TRBJ1-3; no firm D call. V shed 5 bases and J shed 4 bases, with 9 bases lying between them. The CDR3 length is 13 residues. The CDR3 nucleotides are TGTGCCAGCAGTCCGCGATCCGGAAACACCATATATTTT. Amino acid sequence: CASSPRSGNTIYF.

The chain joins TRBV7-6 to TRBJ1-4, with 8 nucleotides matching TRBD1. Germline V CDR1 and CDR2: SGHVS, FNYEAQ. The CDR3 runs 14 residues. The J segment lost 7 bases and the V segment lost 3 bases, leaving 4 bases of the junction unmatched. The CDR3 DNA reads as TGTGCCAGCAGCTTTGGACAGGGAAGTGAAAAACTGTTTTTT. Protein sequence: CASSFGQGSEKLFF.

V gene TRBV24-1 combines with J gene TRBJ2-2; D not certain. Trimming cost V 7 bases and J 3 bases, with 8 bases left between them. Germline CDR1 is KGHDR and CDR2 is SFDVKD. The CDR3 runs to 13 residues. Written as DNA, the CDR3 is TGTGCCACCAGACAGTATGACACCGGGGAGCTGTTTTTT. It specifies CATRQYDTGELFF.

This chain joins TRBV5-6 and TRBJ1-4; tentative D call: TRBD1 (5 bases). Germline CDR1 reads SGHDT; CDR2 reads YYEEEE. The germline V and J ends were trimmed by 7 bases and 0 bases, with 13 bases remaining between them. The CDR3 extends over 15 amino acids. CDR3 in DNA: TGTGCCAGCGGACCGTGGGGGGCAACTAATGAAAAACTGTTTTTT. Translating it yields CASGPWGATNEKLFF. The full variable domain, completed using reference TRBV5-6 and TRBJ1-4, is DAGVTQSPTHLIKTRGQQVTLRCSPKSGHDTVSWYQQALGQGPQFIFQYYEEEERQRGNFPDRFSGHQFPNYSSELNVNALLLGDSALYLCASGPWGATNEKLFFGSGTQLSVL.

About this clone: Other DNA sequences in this sample translate to the same CDR3. The chain carries TRBV27 and TRBJ1-4, with 7 positions matching TRBD1. J was trimmed by 3 bases and V by 3 bases; bases with no gene match: 1. Germline V lookup: CDR1 MNHEY, CDR2 SMNVEV (reference sequence). The CDR3 extends over 14 amino acids. CDR3 residues: CASSFGQANEKLFF. The CDR3 DNA reads as TGTGCCAGCAGTTTTGGACAGGCTAATGAAAAACTGTTTTTT.

The chain links TRBV7-9 to TRBJ2-6; 8 positions match TRBD2. The germline V gene has CDR1 SEHNR and CDR2 FQNEAQ (reference sequence). V was clipped by 6 bases and J by 0 bases; unmatched bases: 10. This CDR3 has 18 amino acids. For the CDR3, the DNA is TGTGCCAGCAGTCCAGACTCCGGGACTAGCTCTGGGGCCAACGTCCTGACTTTC. Protein: CASSPDSGTSSGANVLTF.

This chain connects TRBV2 to TRBJ2-2; TRBD2 is a possible D gene (7 bases). Germline V lookup: CDR1 SNHLY, CDR2 FYNNEI. The CDR3 consists of 16 residues. The germline V and J ends were trimmed by 6 bases and 4 bases, with 18 bases remaining between them. CDR3 in amino acids: CASSGEGGAGTGELFF. CDR3 sequence (DNA): TGTGCCAGCAGCGGGGAGGGGGGTGCTGGCACCGGGGAGCTGTTTTTT.

This clone has only a few counts. V is TRBV30 and J is TRBJ1-2; 7 nucleotides match TRBD1. This CDR3 comprises 13 residues. Looked up from germline, CDR1 is GTSNPN and CDR2 is SVGIG (reference sequence). The trim removed 3 bases at V and 5 bases at J, leaving 6 bases unmatched. The chain's CDR3 is CAWSRGQIYGYTF. CDR3 sequence (DNA): TGTGCCTGGAGCCGGGGACAGATATATGGCTACACCTTC. Drawing the rest from reference TRBV30 and TRBJ1-2, the complete variable domain is SQTIHQWPATLVQPVGSPLSLECTVEGTSNPNLYWYRQAAGRGLQLLFYSVGIGQISSEVPQNLSASRPQDRQFILSSKKLLLSDSGFYLCAWSRGQIYGYTFGSGTRLTVV.

The J gene is TRBJ2-1, the V gene TRBV5-1; 7 bases align to TRBD1. The CDR3 runs 11 residues. The V segment lost 6 bases and the J segment 10 bases; nucleotides outside the gene matches: 4. From germline, CDR1 is SGHRS and CDR2 YFSETQ. DNA of the CDR3: TGCGCCAGCAACGACAGGGACGAGCAGTTCTTC. This sequence encodes CASNDRDEQFF.

The chain uses TRBV24-1 and TRBJ1-4, with 7 bases lining up with TRBD1. Germline loops: CDR1 KGHDR, CDR2 SFDVKD. This CDR3 is built from 15 residues. The ends lost 4 bases at V and 7 bases at J; junction bases unmatched: 8. The CDR3 loop is CATSDTRGTSEKLFF. CDR3 bases: TGTGCCACCAGTGACACCAGGGGGACCTCTGAAAAACTGTTTTTT.